This T cell receptor beta chain was documented in a study of blood T cell repertoires in COVID-19. Study-level information: Nucleic acid was either cDNA or gDNA, and it came from T cells, B-cell-depleted T cells, or PBMCs.

In the authors' methods: Estimation of nucleated cell counts relied on the amplification of reference gene primers. The protocol was immunoSEQ multiplex PCR, while the TCRdb copy is restricted to in-frame clones and leaves out a portion. V and J calls and clone size follow that table, whereas D and trimming were derived from the DNA. The repertoire consists of about 200,000 clones, with more than 65% occurring once and the leading ten covering around 7.5%. The ends were cut back, 0 bases at V and 3 bases at J, with 8 bases in the middle. Germline-derived CDR1 and CDR2 are SQVTM and ANQGSEA. CDR3 size: 13 residues. Participant age was about 18 to 95 years, and participants resided in roughly 25 US areas.

This rearrangement joins TRBV29-1 to TRBJ1-2; D not resolved. The sequenced sample consisted of PBMCs or T cells enriched from blood (not recorded which). This sequence originates from a man aged 35 to 55 who had recovered from COVID-19. In nucleotides, the CDR3 is TGCAGCGTTGAAGAGGGGAGATACTATGGCTACACCTTC. Its translation is CSVEEGRYYGYTF.